The rows below give T cell receptor beta chains drawn from one sample of a study of blood T cell repertoires in COVID-19. The assay was immunoSEQ multiplex PCR, and TCRdb's table has in-frame clones only and misses some. The sample includes about 70,000 clones, 88% of them seen just once. Sequenced sample: peripheral blood. These receptors originate from a human donor in a cohort sampled during active COVID-19. CDR3s include the opening cysteine and the closing phenylalanine or tryptophan. A D gene is named only where the DNA matches it firmly. Clone size is shown for a subset of rows, as once, few, many or a class of expanded clone.

>TRBJ1-2|14|TRBV15|-|-
CATRGGDFNYGYTF
TGTGCCACCAGGGGGGGGGACTTTAACTATGGCTACACCTTC
>TRBJ2-1|14|TRBV7-9|-|-
CASSPYDYPNEQFF
TGTGCCAGCAGCCCCTATGACTACCCCAATGAGCAGTTCTTC
>TRBJ1-2|13|TRBV6-5|-|-
CATYRAGRVGYTF
TGTGCCACCTACCGAGCAGGGAGGGTTGGCTACACCTTC
>TRBJ2-1|18|TRBV6-4|-|TRBD2
CASSESSVGLAGGSEQFF
TGTGCCAGCAGTGAGAGCAGCGTCGGACTAGCGGGAGGGAGTGAGCAGTTCTTC
>TRBJ2-1|15|TRBV6-5|-|-
CASRRGGASYNEQFF
TGTGCCAGCAGGAGGGGGGGGGCCTCCTACAATGAGCAGTTCTTC
>TRBJ2-7|14|TRBV6-6|-|-
CASINSGSSYEQYF
TGTGCCAGCATCAATAGCGGTTCCTCCTACGAGCAGTACTTC
>TRBJ2-5|17|TRBV5-8|-|-
CASSLVGGGAFQETQYF
TGTGCCAGCAGCTTGGTCGGAGGGGGCGCGTTCCAAGAGACCCAGTACTTC
>TRBJ2-1|17|TRBV29-1|once|TRBD2
CSVEGLAGGASYNEQFF
TGCAGCGTAGAGGGACTAGCGGGAGGGGCCTCCTACAATGAGCAGTTCTTC
>TRBJ2-1|14|TRBV6-5|once|-
CASSLGSSYNEQFF
TGTGCCAGCAGCCTGGGGAGCTCCTACAATGAGCAGTTCTTC
>TRBJ2-2|14|TRBV7-3|-|TRBD1
CASSSGQDTGELFF
TGTGCCAGCAGCAGTGGACAGGACACCGGGGAGCTGTTTTTT
>TRBJ1-2|13|TRBV5-1|-|-
CASSPTGPGGYTF
TGCGCCAGCAGCCCCACAGGGCCCGGTGGCTACACCTTC
>TRBJ2-1|15|TRBV16|once|-
CASSQGLATYNEQFF
TGTGCCAGCAGCCAAGGGCTAGCAACCTACAATGAGCAGTTCTTC
>TRBJ2-1|17|TRBV28|-|TRBD2
CATFAYSGRISYNEQFF
TGTGCCACTTTCGCCTATAGCGGGAGGATTTCCTACAATGAGCAGTTCTTC
>TRBJ1-2|11|TRBV30|-|-
CAWGNRDGYTF
TGTGCCTGGGGGAACAGGGATGGCTACACCTTC
>TRBJ2-1|12|TRBV18|few|TRBD2
CASSSYSGRTVF
TGTGCCAGCTCATCGTATAGCGGGAGAACGGTCTTC
>TRBJ1-2|15|TRBV16|-|-
CASSQSARANYGYTF
TGTGCCAGCAGCCAATCTGCCAGGGCGAACTATGGCTACACCTTC
>TRBJ2-3|14|TRBV6-2/TRBV6-3|-|-
CASSPHYGTDTQYF
TGTGCCAGCAGTCCGCACTACGGCACAGATACGCAGTATTTT
>TRBJ2-2|15|TRBV9|-|-
CASSAPGHLTGELFF
TGTGCCAGCAGCGCACCGGGACACCTCACCGGGGAGCTGTTTTTT
>TRBJ2-5|12|TRBV29-1|once|TRBD1
CSFVQGGETQYF
TGCAGCTTCGTACAGGGGGGAGAGACCCAGTACTTC
>TRBJ2-1|14|TRBV6-5|-|TRBD2
CASRETSGRREQFF
TGTGCCAGCAGGGAGACTAGCGGGAGACGTGAGCAGTTCTTC
>TRBJ2-7|13|TRBV11-2|-|-
CASSHPDTYEQYF
TGTGCCAGCAGCCATCCGGACACCTACGAGCAGTACTTC
>TRBJ2-2|16|TRBV5-4|few|TRBD2
CASSLGGGSRTGELFF
TGTGCCAGCAGCTTGGGGGGCGGGAGTCGGACCGGGGAGCTGTTTTTT
>TRBJ2-3|13|TRBV12-5|-|TRBD2
CASGWGGADTQYF
TGTGCTAGTGGTTGGGGGGGTGCAGATACGCAGTATTTT
>TRBJ1-2|14|TRBV5-4|-|-
CASSFAYPRGGYTF
TGTGCCAGCAGCTTTGCATATCCCAGGGGTGGCTACACCTTC